Sequencing of this T cell receptor (beta chain) was carried out in a study of T-cell reconstitution after alpha-beta-depleted transplantation in children. Trimming took 6 bases from V and 4 from J; bases not matched to a gene: 6. From germline, CDR1 is MNHEY and CDR2 SMNVEV (reference sequence). This CDR3 region has 15 residues. This clonotype has at least ten counts. The TCRbeta library was prepared with unique molecular identifiers. TCRdb ran MiXCR on the PCR reads and lists one entry per CDR3 protein. In the table there are 200,000 to 300,000 distinct CDR3 sequences, about 12% of which are singletons.

Specimen: PBMCs from the stem cell graft donor, collected from the stem cell graft. This sequence joins TRBV27 and TRBJ2-6; 7 nucleotides agree with TRBD1. The TCR originated in a human donor who donated a stem cell graft to a child with acute lymphoblastic leukemia. The CDR3 protein is CASRVRGFGANVLTF. The CDR3 DNA is TGTGCCAGCAGAGTCAGGGGGTTCGGGGCCAACGTCCTGACTTTC.